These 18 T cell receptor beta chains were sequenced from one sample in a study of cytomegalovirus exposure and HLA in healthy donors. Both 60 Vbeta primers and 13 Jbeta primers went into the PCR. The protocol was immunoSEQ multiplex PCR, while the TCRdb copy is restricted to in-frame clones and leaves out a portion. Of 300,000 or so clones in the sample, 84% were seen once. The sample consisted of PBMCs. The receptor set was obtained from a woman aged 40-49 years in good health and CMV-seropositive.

This CDR3 reads CSAGSDIIKYF. The DNA for the CDR3 is TGCAGCGCCGGGAGTGACATTATAAAGTACTTC. The gene calls are TRBV29-1 and TRBJ2-5; D possibly corresponds to TRBD2 (6 bases). Germline loops: CDR1 SQVTM, CDR2 ANQGSEA. This CDR3 region has 11 residues. V was trimmed by 7 bases and J by 12 bases, leaving 18 bases between them.

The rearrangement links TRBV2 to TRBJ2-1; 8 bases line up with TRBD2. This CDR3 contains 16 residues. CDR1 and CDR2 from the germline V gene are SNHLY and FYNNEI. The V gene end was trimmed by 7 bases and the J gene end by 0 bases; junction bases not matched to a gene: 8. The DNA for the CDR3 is TGTGCCAGCACTTCCCAAGCGGGGGTCTCCTACAATGAGCAGTTCTTC. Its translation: CASTSQAGVSYNEQFF.

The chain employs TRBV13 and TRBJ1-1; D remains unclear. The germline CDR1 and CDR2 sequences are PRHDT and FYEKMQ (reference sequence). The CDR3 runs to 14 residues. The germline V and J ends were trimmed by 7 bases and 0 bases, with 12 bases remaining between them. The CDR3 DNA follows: TGTGCCAGCACCCCACCCACAGTGAACACTGAAGCTTTCTTT. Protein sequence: CASTPPTVNTEAFF.

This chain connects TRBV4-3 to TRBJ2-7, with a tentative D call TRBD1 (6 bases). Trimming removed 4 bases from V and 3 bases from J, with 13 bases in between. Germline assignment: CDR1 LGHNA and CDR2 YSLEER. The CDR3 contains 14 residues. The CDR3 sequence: CASSPGQRSYEQYF. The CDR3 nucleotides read TGCGCCAGCAGCCCCGGACAGCGGAGCTACGAGCAGTACTTC.

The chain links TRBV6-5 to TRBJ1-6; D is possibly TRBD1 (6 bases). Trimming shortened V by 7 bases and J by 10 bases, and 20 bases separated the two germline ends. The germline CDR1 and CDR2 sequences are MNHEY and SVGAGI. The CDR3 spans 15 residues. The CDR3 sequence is CASTLSRGTPSPLHF. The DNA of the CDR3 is TGTGCCAGCACCCTCTCAAGGGGGACCCCCTCACCCCTCCACTTT.

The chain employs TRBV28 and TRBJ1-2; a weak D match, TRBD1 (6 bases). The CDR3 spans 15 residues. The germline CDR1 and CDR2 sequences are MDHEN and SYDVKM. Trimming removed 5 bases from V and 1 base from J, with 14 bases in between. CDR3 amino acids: CASSADRLLNYGYTF. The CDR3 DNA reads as TGTGCCAGCAGTGCGGACAGACTACTTAACTATGGCTACACCTTC.

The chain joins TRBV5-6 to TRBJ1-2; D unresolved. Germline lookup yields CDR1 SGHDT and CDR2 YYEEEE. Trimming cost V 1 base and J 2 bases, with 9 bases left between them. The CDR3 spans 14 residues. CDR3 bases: TGTGCCAGCAGCTTGTTGTGGGCCAACTATGGCTACACCTTC. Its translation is CASSLLWANYGYTF.

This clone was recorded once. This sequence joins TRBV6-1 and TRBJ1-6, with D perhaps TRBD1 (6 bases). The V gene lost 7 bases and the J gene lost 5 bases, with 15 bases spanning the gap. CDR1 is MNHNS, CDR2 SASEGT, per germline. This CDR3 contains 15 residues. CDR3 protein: CASTEPRGDNSPLHF. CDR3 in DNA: TGTGCCAGCACCGAACCCAGGGGTGATAATTCACCCCTCCACTTT.

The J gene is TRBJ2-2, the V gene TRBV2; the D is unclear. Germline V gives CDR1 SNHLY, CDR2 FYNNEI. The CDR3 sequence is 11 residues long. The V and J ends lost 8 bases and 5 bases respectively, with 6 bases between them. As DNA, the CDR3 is TGTGCCAGCTCTTTAACCGGGGAGCTGTTTTTT. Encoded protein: CASSLTGELFF.

In DNA form, the CDR3 reads TGCAGCGTTTCAGCCGGGGGATTTATTGTCAGCTCCTACAATGAGCAGTTCTTC. Translation gives CSVSAGGFIVSSYNEQFF. The chain combines TRBV29-1 with TRBJ2-1; D possibly corresponds to TRBD2 (6 bases). Germline values: CDR1 SQVTM, CDR2 ANQGSEA. V was trimmed by 5 bases and J by 0 bases, leaving 23 bases between them. This CDR3 is built from 18 residues.

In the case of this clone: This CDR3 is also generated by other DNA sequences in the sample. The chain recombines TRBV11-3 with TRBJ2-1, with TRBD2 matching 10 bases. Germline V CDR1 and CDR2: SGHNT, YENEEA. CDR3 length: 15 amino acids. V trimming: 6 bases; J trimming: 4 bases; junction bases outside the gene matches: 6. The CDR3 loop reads CASSFGLAAYNEQFF. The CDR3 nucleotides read TGTGCCAGCAGTTTTGGACTAGCGGCTTACAATGAGCAGTTCTTC.

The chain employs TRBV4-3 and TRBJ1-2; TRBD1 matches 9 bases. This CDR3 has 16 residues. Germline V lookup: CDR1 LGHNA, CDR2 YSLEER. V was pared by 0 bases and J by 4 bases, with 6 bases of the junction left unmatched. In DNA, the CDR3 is TGCGCCAGCAGCCAAGACCCACAGGGGGCAGCCTATGGCTACACCTTC. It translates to CASSQDPQGAAYGYTF.

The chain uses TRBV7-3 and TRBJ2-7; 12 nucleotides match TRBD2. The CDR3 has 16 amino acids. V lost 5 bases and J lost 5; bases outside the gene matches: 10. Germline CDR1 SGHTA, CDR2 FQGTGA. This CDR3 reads CASSPTSSGRANEQYF. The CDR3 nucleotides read TGTGCCAGCAGCCCAACCTCTAGCGGGAGGGCCAACGAGCAGTACTTC.

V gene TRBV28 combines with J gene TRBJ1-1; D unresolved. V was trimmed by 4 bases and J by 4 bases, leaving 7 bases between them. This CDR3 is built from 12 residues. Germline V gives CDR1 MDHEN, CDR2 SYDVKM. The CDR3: CASSSHGTEAFF. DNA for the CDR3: TGTGCCAGCAGTTCCCACGGCACTGAAGCTTTCTTT. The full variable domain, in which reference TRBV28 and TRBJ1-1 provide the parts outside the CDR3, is DVKVTQSSRYLVKRTGEKVFLECVQDMDHENMFWYRQDPGLGLRLIYFSYDVKMKEKGDIPEGYSVSREKKERFSLILESASTNQTSMYLCASSSHGTEAFFGQGTRLTVV.

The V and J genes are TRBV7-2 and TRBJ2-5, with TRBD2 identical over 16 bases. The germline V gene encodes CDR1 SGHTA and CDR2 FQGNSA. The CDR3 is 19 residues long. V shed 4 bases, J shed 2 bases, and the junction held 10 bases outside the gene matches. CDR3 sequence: CASSSPGTSGRAGQETQYF. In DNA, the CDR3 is TGTGCCAGCAGCTCCCCAGGGACTAGCGGGAGGGCCGGACAAGAGACCCAGTACTTC.

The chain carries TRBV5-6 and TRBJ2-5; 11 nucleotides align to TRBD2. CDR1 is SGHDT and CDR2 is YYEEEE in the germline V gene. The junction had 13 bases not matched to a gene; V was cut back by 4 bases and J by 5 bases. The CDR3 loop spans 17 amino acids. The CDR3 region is CASSKHPGLAVKETQYF. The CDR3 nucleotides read TGTGCCAGCAGCAAACACCCGGGACTAGCGGTAAAGGAGACCCAGTACTTC. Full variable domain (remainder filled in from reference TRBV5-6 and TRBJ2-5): DAGVTQSPTHLIKTRGQQVTLRCSPKSGHDTVSWYQQALGQGPQFIFQYYEEEERQRGNFPDRFSGHQFPNYSSELNVNALLLGDSALYLCASSKHPGLAVKETQYFGPGTRLLVL.

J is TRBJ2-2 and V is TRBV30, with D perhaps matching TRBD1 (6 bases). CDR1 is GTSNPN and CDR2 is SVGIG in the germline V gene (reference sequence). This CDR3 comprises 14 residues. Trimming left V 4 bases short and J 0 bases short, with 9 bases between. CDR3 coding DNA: TGTGCCTGGATAGGGGGATCGAACACCGGGGAGCTGTTTTTT. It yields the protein CAWIGGSNTGELFF.

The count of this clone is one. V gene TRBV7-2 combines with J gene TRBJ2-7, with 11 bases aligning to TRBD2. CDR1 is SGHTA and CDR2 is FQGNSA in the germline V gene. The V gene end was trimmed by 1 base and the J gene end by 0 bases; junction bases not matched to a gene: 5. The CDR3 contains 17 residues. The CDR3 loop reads CASSLDASGRISYEQYF. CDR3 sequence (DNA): TGTGCCAGCAGCTTAGACGCTAGCGGGAGGATCTCCTACGAGCAGTACTTC.